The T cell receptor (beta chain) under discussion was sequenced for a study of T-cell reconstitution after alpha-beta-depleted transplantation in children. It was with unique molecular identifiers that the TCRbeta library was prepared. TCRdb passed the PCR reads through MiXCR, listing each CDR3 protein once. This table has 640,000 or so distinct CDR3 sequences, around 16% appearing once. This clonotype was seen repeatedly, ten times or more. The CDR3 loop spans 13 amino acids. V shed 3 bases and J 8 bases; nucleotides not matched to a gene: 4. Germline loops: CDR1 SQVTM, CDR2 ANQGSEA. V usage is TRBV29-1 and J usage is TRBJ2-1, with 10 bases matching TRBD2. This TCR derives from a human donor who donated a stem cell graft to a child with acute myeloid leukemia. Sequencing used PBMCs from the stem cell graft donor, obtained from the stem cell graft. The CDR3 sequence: CSVDTSGVHEQFF. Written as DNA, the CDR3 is TGCAGCGTTGATACTAGCGGGGTTCATGAGCAGTTCTTC.